What follows is one T cell receptor (beta chain) and its context. The antigen is undetermined. V lost 5 bases to trimming and J lost 2 bases, with 18 bases between them. Germline assignment: CDR1 KGHDR and CDR2 SFDVKD. The CDR3 has 16 amino acids. The sample originates from a study of prognosis after radiotherapy for stage I lung cancer. Study-level background: Histologically, the tumors comprised squamous cell carcinoma in several patients and adenocarcinoma in around 12.

Two-round multiplex PCR amplified TCR beta CDR3 from genomic DNA. Gene-specific primers for each TRBV and TRBJ gene drove first-round PCR. TCRdb processed the multiplex PCR reads anew with MiXCR; each CDR3 protein has one entry. The repertoire includes fewer than 25,000 distinct CDR3 sequences, approximately 45% of them detected once, and 25% to 35% sits in the top ten. General study results and limits: There were reportedly differences in TRBV and TRBJ gene usage between patients with and without metastases. Patients who developed distant metastases had lower Shannon entropy after stereotactic body radiation therapy.

Peripheral venous blood was drawn in approximately 6.5-milliliter volumes, with a draw taken at each of two separate time points. This sequence joins TRBV24-1 and TRBJ2-7; the D is unclear. The TCR sequence derives from a donor older than 45 with non-small cell lung cancer. The sample in question was PBMCs, obtained before or after stereotactic body radiation therapy (not recorded which). CDR3 amino acids: CATSAPVVGRTYEQYF. In DNA form, the CDR3 reads TGTGCCACCAGTGCCCCCGTCGTCGGTAGGACCTACGAGCAGTACTTC.